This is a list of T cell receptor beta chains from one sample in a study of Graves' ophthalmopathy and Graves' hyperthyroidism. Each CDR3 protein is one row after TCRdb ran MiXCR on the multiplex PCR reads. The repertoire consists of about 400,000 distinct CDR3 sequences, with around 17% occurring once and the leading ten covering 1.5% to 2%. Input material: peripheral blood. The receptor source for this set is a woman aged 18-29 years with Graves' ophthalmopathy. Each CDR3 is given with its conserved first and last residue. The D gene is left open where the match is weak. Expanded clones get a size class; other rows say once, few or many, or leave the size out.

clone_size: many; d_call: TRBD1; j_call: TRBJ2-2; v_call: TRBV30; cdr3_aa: CASVAGQGFVGELFF; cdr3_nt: TGTGCCTCCGTCGCGGGACAGGGGTTTGTCGGGGAGCTGTTTTTT
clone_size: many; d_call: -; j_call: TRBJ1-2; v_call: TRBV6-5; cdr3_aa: CASRAGRIGNYGYTF; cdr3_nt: TGTGCCAGCAGGGCGGGACGAATTGGAAACTATGGCTACACCTTC
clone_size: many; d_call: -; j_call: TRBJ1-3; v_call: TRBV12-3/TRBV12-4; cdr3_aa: CASRIGNTIYF; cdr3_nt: TGTGCCAGCAGGATTGGAAACACCATATATTTT
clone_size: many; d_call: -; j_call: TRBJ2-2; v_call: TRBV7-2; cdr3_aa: CAGTLTLGELFF; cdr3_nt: TGTGCCGGCACCCTAACCCTCGGGGAGCTGTTTTTT
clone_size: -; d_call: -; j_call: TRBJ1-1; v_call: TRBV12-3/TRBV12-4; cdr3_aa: CASLGWRGTEAFF; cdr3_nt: TGTGCCAGCTTGGGCTGGAGAGGCACTGAAGCTTTCTTT
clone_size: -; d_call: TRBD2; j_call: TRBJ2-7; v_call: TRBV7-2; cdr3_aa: CASRSPGLAIEQYF; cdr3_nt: TGTGCCAGCAGATCACCGGGACTAGCTATCGAGCAGTACTTC
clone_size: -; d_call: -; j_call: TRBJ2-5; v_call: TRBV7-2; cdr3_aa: CASSLNGWETQYF; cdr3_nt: TGTGCCAGCAGCTTAAACGGGTGGGAGACCCAGTACTTC
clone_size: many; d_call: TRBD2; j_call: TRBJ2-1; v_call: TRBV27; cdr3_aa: CASSLFGGGEQFF; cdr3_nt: TGTGCCAGCAGTTTATTTGGGGGGGGAGAGCAGTTCTTC
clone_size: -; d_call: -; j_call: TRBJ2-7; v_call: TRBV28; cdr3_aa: CASSLGRGGTYEQYF; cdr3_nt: TGTGCCAGCAGTTTAGGCCGCGGCGGGACCTACGAACAGTACTTC
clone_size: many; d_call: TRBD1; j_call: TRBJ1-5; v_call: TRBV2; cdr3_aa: CASSYRDRVYSNQPQHF; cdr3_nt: TGTGCCAGCAGTTACCGGGACAGGGTCTATAGCAATCAGCCCCAGCATTTT
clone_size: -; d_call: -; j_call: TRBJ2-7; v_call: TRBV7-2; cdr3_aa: CASTHPAGYGQYF; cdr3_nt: TGTGCCAGCACCCACCCTGCGGGTTACGGGCAGTACTTC
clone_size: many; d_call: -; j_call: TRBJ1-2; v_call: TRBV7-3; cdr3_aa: CASSFGGAAPYGYTF; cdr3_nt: TGTGCCAGCAGCTTTGGGGGGGCAGCCCCCTACGGCTACACCTTC
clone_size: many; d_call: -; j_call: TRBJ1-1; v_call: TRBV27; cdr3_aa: CASSIGNTEAFF; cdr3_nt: TGTGCCAGCAGCATTGGGAACACTGAAGCTTTCTTT
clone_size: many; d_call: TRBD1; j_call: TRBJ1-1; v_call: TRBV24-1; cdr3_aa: CATLPQDRGPEGTEAFF; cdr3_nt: TGTGCCACCCTACCCCAGGACAGGGGCCCGGAGGGAACTGAAGCTTTCTTT
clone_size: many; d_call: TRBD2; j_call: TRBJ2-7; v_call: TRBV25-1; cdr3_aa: CASSEVAGASGEQYF; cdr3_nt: TGTGCCAGCAGTGAAGTGGCGGGAGCATCCGGCGAGCAGTACTTC
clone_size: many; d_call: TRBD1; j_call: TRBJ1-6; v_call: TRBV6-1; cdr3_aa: CASSPDRGPNSPLHF; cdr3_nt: TGTGCCAGCAGTCCAGACAGGGGTCCTAATTCACCCCTCCACTTT
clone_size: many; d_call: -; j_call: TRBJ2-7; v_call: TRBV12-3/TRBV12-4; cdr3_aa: CASSLGTTYEQYF; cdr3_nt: TGTGCCAGCAGCTTAGGAACTACCTACGAGCAGTACTTC
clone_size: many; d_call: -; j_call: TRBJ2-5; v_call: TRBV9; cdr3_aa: CASSARQGGQETQYF; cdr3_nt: TGTGCCAGCAGCGCCCGACAGGGAGGGCAAGAGACCCAGTACTTC
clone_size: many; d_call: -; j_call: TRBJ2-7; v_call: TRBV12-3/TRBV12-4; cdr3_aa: CASSQNDIEQYF; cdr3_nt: TGTGCCAGCAGTCAAAACGACATCGAGCAGTACTTC
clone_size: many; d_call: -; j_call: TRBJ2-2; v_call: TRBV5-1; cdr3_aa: CASSLVVGMVTGELFF; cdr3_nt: TGCGCCAGCAGCTTGGTGGTAGGGATGGTTACCGGGGAGCTGTTTTTT
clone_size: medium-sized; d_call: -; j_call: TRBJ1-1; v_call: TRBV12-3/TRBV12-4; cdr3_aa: CASSATGRNTEAFF; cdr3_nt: TGTGCCAGCAGCGCGACGGGCCGGAACACTGAAGCTTTCTTT
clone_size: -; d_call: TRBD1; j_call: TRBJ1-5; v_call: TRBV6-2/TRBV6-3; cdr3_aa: CASSPTGGYGNQPQHF; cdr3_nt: TGTGCCAGCAGTCCTACAGGGGGCTATGGCAATCAGCCCCAGCATTTT
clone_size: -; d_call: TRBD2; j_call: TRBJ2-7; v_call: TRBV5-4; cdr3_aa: CASSSRTSGRIDEQYF; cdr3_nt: TGTGCCAGCAGCTCCAGGACTAGCGGGAGGATAGACGAGCAGTACTTC
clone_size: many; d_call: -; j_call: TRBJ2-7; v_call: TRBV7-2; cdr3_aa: CASSLGWYEQYF; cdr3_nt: TGTGCCAGCAGCTTAGGGTGGTACGAGCAGTACTTC
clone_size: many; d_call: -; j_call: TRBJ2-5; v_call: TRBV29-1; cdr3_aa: CSVTTGLQETQYF; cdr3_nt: TGCAGCGTAACCACAGGGCTCCAAGAGACCCAGTACTTC
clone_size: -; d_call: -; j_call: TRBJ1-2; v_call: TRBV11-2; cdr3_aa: CASSLGVTGYGPNYGYTF; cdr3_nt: TGTGCCAGCAGCTTAGGAGTTACAGGGTACGGACCTAACTATGGCTACACCTTC
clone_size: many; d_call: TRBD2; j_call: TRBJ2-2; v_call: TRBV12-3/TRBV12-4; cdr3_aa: CASSWGLAGGPGELFF; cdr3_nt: TGTGCCAGCAGTTGGGGACTAGCGGGAGGGCCCGGGGAGCTGTTTTTT
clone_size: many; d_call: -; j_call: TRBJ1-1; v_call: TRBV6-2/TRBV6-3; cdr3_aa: CASSTRDLNTEAFF; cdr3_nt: TGTGCCAGCAGTACCCGGGACCTGAACACTGAAGCTTTCTTT
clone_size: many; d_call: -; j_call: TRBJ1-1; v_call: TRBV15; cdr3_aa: CATSRVLGGANTEAFF; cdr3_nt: TGTGCCACCAGCAGAGTTCTGGGGGGGGCGAACACTGAAGCTTTCTTT
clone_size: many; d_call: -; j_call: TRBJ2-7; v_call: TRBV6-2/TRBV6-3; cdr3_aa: CASSYRLPPGTEQYF; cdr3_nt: TGTGCCAGCAGTTACAGGCTACCTCCTGGTACCGAGCAGTACTTC
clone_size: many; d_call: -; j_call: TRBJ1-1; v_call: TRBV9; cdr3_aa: CASSPTLLTNTEAFF; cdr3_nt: TGTGCCAGCAGCCCCACTTTACTCACGAACACTGAAGCTTTCTTT
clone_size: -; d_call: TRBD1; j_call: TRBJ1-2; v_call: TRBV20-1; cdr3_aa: CSATNRGTVGYTF; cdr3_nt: TGCAGTGCTACAAACAGGGGGACTGTTGGCTACACCTTC
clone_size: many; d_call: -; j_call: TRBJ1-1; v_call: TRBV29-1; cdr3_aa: CSVGISMGAEAFF; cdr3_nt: TGCAGCGTCGGGATCTCAATGGGCGCTGAAGCTTTCTTT
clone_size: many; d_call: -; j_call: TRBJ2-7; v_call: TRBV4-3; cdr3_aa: CASSPGAGPYEQYF; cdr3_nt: TGCGCCAGCAGCCCCGGGGCGGGACCCTACGAGCAGTACTTC
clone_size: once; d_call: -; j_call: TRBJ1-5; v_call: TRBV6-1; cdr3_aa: CASSETGPQHF; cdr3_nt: TGTGCCAGCAGTGAAACGGGGCCCCAGCATTTT
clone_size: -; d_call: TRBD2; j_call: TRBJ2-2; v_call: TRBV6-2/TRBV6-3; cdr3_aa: CASSPRLAGNTGELFF; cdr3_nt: TGTGCCAGCAGCCCGAGACTAGCGGGGAACACCGGGGAGCTGTTTTTT
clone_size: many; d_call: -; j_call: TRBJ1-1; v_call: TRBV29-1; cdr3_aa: CSVGGETEAFF; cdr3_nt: TGCAGCGTCGGGGGGGAGACTGAAGCTTTCTTT
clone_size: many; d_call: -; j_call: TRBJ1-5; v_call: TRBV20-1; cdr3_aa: CSAPGTAIFQPQHF; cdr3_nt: TGCAGTGCTCCCGGGACGGCGATATTCCAGCCCCAGCATTTT
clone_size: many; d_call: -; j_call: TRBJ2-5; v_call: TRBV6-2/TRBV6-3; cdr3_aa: CASSSSEETQYF; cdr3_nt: TGTGCCAGCAGTAGTTCCGAAGAGACCCAGTACTTC
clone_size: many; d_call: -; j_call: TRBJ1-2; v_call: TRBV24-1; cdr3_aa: CATSAGTGNYGYTF; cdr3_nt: TGTGCCACCAGCGCCGGGACGGGTAACTATGGCTACACCTTC
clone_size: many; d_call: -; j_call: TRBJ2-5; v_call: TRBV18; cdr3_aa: CASSPPGQNRAHPTQYF; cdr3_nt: TGTGCCAGCTCACCACCAGGTCAGAACAGGGCTCATCCGACCCAGTACTTC
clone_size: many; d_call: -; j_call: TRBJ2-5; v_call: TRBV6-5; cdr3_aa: CASSYRESPPETQYF; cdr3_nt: TGTGCCAGCAGTTACCGCGAGAGTCCCCCAGAGACCCAGTACTTC